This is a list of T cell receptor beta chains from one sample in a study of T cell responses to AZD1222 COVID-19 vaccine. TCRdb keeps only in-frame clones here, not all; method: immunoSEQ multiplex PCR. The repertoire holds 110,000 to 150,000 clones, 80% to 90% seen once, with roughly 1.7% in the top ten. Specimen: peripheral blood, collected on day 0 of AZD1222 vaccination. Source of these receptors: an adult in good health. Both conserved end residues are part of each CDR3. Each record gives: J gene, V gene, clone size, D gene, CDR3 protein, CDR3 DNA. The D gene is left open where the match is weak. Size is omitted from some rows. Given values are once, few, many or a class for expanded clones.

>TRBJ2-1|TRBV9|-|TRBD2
CASSEGLARLTEQFF
TGTGCCAGCAGCGAGGGACTAGCGCGGCTCACAGAGCAGTTCTTC
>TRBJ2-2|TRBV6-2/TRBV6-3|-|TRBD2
CASTPRGTSRTGELFF
TGTGCCAGCACCCCTCGGGGGACTAGCCGGACCGGGGAGCTGTTTTTT
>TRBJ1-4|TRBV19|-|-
CASSIASTTNEKLFF
TGTGCCAGTAGTATCGCGTCCACAACTAATGAAAAACTGTTTTTT
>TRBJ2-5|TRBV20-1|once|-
CSARLGTQYF
TGCAGTGCTAGGTTGGGGACCCAGTACTTC
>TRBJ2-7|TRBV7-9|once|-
CASSLPGKALYF
TGTGCCAGCAGCTTACCGGGAAAGGCTCTGTACTTC
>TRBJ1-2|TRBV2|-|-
CASSVIRDPVGYTF
TGTGCCAGCAGTGTTATCCGGGACCCGGTGGGCTACACCTTC
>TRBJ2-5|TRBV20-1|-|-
CSAFRGETQYF
TGCAGTGCGTTCAGGGGAGAGACCCAGTACTTC
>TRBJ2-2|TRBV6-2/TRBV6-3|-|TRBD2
CASSYEGLTTGELFF
TGTGCCAGCAGTTACGAGGGACTAACCACCGGGGAGCTGTTTTTT
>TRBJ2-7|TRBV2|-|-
CASSDNWEEKQYF
TGTGCCAGCAGTGATAACTGGGAAGAGAAGCAGTACTTC
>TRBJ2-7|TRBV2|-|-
CASSPDKAYEQYF
TGTGCCAGCAGCCCCGACAAAGCCTACGAGCAGTACTTC
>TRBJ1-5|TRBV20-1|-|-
CSASSQHSNQPQHF
TGCAGTGCGAGTTCCCAGCATAGCAATCAGCCCCAGCATTTT
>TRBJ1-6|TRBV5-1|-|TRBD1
CASSYRGGQLNSPLHF
TGCGCCAGCAGCTACCGGGGGGGACAGCTTAATTCACCCCTCCACTTT
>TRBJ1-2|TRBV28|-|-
CASSTGSDNYGYTF
TGTGCCAGCAGCACAGGATCGGATAACTATGGCTACACCTTC
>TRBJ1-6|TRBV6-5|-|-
CASSLGGTPLHF
TGTGCCAGCAGCCTCGGGGGAACACCCCTCCACTTT
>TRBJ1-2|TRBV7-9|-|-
CASSLVASNYGYTF
TGTGCCAGCAGCTTAGTGGCTTCTAACTATGGCTACACCTTC
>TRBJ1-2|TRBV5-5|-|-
CASSFQTMGGGYTF
TGTGCCAGCAGCTTTCAAACAATGGGCGGTGGCTACACCTTC
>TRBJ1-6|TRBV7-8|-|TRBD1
CASSLGRQGFNSPLHF
TGTGCCAGCAGCTTAGGCCGACAGGGATTCAATTCACCCCTCCACTTT
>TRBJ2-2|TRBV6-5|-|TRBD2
CASRLTSGGRELFF
TGTGCCAGCAGACTGACTAGCGGGGGACGGGAGCTGTTTTTT
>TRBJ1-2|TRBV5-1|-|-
CASSLVVGANYGYTF
TGCGCCAGCAGCTTGGTCGTCGGGGCCAACTATGGCTACACCTTC
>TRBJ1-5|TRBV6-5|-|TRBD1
CASRAGQGDQPQHF
TGTGCCAGCAGGGCGGGACAGGGAGATCAGCCCCAGCATTTT
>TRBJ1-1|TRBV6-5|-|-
CASSYSRQGNTEAFF
TGTGCCAGCAGTTACTCGCGTCAGGGGAACACTGAAGCTTTCTTT
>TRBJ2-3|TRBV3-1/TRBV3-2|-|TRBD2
CASIDSGGASDTQYF
TGTGCCAGCATTGATAGCGGGGGGGCGTCAGATACGCAGTATTTT
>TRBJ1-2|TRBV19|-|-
CASSNRLDGYTF
TGTGCCAGTAGCAACCGACTAGATGGCTACACCTTC
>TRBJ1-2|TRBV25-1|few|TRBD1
CASSGRDRGKDGYTF
TGTGCCAGCAGTGGCCGGGACAGGGGGAAGGATGGCTACACCTTC
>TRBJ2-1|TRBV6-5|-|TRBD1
CASSYLAGTVGEQFF
TGTGCCAGCAGTTACTTAGCCGGGACAGTGGGTGAGCAGTTCTTC
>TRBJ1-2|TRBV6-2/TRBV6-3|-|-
CASSYSEVTVGYTF
TGTGCCAGCAGTTACTCGGAGGTTACGGTTGGCTACACCTTC
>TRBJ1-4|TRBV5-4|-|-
CASRPAGATNEKLFF
TGTGCCAGCAGACCGGCGGGCGCAACTAATGAAAAACTGTTTTTT
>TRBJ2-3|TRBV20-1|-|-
CSAKTIDTQYF
TGCAGTGCTAAAACAATTGATACGCAGTATTTT
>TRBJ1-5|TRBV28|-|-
CASSVVRVGYQPQHF
TGTGCCAGCAGTGTCGTCAGGGTAGGGTATCAGCCCCAGCATTTT
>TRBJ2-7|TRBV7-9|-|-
CASSLGDAGPYEQYF
TGTGCCAGCAGCTTGGGGGACGCAGGTCCCTACGAGCAGTACTTC
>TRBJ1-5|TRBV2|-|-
CASGGTVYQPQHF
TGTGCCAGCGGGGGAACGGTGTATCAGCCCCAGCATTTT
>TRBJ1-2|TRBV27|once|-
CASSPLRGTRANYTF
TGTGCCAGCAGCCCCCTACGAGGGACGAGAGCCAACTACACCTTC
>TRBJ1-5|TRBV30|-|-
CAWSREGNQPQHF
TGTGCCTGGAGTAGGGAGGGCAATCAGCCCCAGCATTTT
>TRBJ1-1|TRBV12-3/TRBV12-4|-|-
CASSLSGSLEAFF
TGTGCCAGCAGTTTGTCCGGTTCTCTTGAAGCTTTCTTT
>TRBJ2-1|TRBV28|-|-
CASSFESSGNEQFF
TGTGCCAGCAGTTTTGAGTCCTCGGGCAATGAGCAGTTCTTC
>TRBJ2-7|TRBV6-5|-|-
CASRGAQVGQREQYF
TGTGCCAGCAGAGGGGCCCAAGTGGGGCAACGGGAGCAGTACTTC
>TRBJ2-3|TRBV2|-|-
CASNGPPPDQEDTQYF
TGTGCCAGCAATGGACCGCCTCCAGATCAGGAAGATACGCAGTATTTT
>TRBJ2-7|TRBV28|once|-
CASSIRLEQYF
TGTGCCAGCTCCATCCGCCTCGAGCAGTACTTC
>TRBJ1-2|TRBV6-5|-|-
CASRGQGLTWGGYTF
TGTGCCAGCAGGGGACAAGGCCTAACATGGGGAGGCTACACCTTC
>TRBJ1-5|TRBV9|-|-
CASSPLGGSNQPQHF
TGTGCCAGCAGCCCCCTCGGGGGAAGCAATCAGCCCCAGCATTTT
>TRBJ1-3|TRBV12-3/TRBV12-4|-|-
CASSLEGGNTIYF
TGTGCCAGCAGTTTAGAAGGGGGAAACACCATATATTTT
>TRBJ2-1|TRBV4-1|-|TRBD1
CASSFRPRDRELGGEQFF
TGCGCCAGCAGCTTCAGACCCCGGGACAGGGAATTAGGGGGTGAGCAGTTCTTC
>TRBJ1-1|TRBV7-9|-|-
CASSPSGPMNTEAFF
TGTGCCAGCAGCCCCTCTGGACCCATGAACACTGAAGCTTTCTTT
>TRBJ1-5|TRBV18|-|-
CASSPFDSSNQPQHF
TGTGCCAGCTCACCATTTGACTCGAGCAATCAGCCCCAGCATTTT
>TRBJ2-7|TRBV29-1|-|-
CSVEVRGQGSYEQYF
TGCAGCGTTGAAGTCAGGGGCCAGGGTTCCTACGAGCAGTACTTC
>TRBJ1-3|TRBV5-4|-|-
CASSLGRTSGNTIYF
TGTGCCAGCAGCTTAGGGCGGACCTCTGGAAACACCATATATTTT
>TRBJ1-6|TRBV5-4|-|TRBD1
CASRPGQGGSPLHF
TGTGCCAGCAGGCCGGGACAGGGAGGATCACCCCTCCACTTT
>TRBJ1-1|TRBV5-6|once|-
CASSPSGGRMNTEAFF
TGTGCCAGCAGCCCGAGTGGCGGACGAATGAACACTGAAGCTTTCTTT
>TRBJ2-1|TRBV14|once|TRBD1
CASSQGTGVYNEQFF
TGTGCCAGCAGCCAAGGGACAGGGGTGTACAATGAGCAGTTCTTC
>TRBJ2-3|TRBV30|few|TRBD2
CAWTSGIGTDTQYF
TGTGCCTGGACTAGCGGAATTGGCACAGATACGCAGTATTTT
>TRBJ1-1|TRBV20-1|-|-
CSASSRLMNTEAFF
TGCAGTGCTAGTAGCAGGCTTATGAACACTGAAGCTTTCTTT